This T cell receptor (beta chain) was recovered during a study of T cell repertoires in cytomegalovirus infection. Study-level information: Selection of CMV epitopes for the study included recently identified HLA-C-restricted and well-studied HLA-B-restricted ones. Indications came from public TCR beta signatures; they pointed to CMV infection and to a matching HLA type. Overall study findings and caveats: Individuals carrying CMV plus the relevant HLA were identified by cumulative frequency of public TCR beta families.

This clonotype showed up just once. Its specificity is unknown. TCRdb used MiXCR to reprocess the reads, holding one entry per CDR3 protein. The sample contains hundreds of thousands of distinct CDR3 sequences, 25% to 35% of which appear only once. This receptor was taken from a human donor in good health (CMV status not recorded). Some clones in this sample may be carry-over from other donors' samples. The material sequenced was cultured PBMCs, taken from culture after CMV antigen stimulation.

CDR3 sequence reads: CASSSRGLDTEAFF. Here the CDR3 DNA reads TGTGCCAGCTCGTCCAGGGGGCTGGATACTGAAGCTTTCTTT. The gene calls are TRBV18 and TRBJ1-1; 8 positions agree with TRBD1. This CDR3 has 14 amino acids. Germline V lookup: CDR1 KGHSH, CDR2 LQKENI. The V gene end was trimmed by 6 bases and the J gene end by 5 bases; junction bases not matched to a gene: 8.